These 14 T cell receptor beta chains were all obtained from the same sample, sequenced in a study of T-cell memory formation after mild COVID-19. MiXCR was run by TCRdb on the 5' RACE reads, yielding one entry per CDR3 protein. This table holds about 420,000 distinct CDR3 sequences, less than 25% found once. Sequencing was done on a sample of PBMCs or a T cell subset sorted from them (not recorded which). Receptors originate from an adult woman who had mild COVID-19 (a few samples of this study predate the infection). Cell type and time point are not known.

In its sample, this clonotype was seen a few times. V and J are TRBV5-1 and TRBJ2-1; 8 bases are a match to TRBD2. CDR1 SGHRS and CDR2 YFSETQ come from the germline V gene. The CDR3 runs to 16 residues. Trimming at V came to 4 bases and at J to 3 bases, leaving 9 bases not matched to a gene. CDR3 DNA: TGCGCCAGCAGCAACCAAGCGGGAGTCGGCTACAATGAGCAGTTCTTC. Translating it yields CASSNQAGVGYNEQFF.

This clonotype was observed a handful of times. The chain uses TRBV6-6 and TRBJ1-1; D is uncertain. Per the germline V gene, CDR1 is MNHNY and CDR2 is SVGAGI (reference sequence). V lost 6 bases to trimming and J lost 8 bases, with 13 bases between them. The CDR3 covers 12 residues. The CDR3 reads CASRPMGGEAFF. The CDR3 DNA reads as TGTGCCAGCAGGCCCATGGGAGGGGAAGCTTTCTTT.

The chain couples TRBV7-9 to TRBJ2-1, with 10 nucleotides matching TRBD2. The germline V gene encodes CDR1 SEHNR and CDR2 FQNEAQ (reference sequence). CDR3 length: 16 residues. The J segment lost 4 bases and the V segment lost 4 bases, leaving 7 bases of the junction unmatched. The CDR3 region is CASSSLPSGSYNEQFF. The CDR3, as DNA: TGTGCCAGCAGCTCCCTCCCTAGCGGGAGTTACAATGAGCAGTTCTTC. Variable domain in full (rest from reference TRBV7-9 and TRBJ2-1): DTGVSQNPRHKITKRGQNVTFRCDPISEHNRLYWYRQTLGQGPEFLTYFQNEAQLEKSRLLSDRFSAERPKGSFSTLEIQRTEQGDSAMYLCASSSLPSGSYNEQFFGPGTRLTVL.

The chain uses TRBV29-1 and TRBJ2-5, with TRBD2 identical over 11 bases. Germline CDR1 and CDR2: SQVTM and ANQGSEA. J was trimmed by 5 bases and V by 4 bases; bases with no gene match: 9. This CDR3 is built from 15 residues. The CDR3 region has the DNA TGCAGCGTTGGGTCTAGCGGGAGGAGGCGTGAGACCCAGTACTTC. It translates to CSVGSSGRRRETQYF.

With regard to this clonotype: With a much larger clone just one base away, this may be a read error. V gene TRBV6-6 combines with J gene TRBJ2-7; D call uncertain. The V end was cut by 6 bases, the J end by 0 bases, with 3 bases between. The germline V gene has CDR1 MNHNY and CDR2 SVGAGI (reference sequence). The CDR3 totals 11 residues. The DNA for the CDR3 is TGTGCCAGCAGAGTCTCCTACGAGCAGTACTTC. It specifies CASRVSYEQYF.

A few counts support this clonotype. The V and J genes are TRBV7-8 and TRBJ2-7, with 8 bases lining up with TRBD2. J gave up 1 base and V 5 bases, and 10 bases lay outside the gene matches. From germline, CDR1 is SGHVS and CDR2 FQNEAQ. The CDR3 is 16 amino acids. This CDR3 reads CASSARGVAGSYEQYF. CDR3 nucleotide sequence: TGTGCCAGCAGCGCCCGGGGGGTAGCGGGGTCCTACGAGCAGTACTTC.

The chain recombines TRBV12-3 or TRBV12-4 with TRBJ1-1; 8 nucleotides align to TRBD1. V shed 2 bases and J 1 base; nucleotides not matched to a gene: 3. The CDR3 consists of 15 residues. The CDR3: CASSLYGQGNTEAFF. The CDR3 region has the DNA TGTGCCAGCAGTTTATACGGACAGGGGAACACTGAAGCTTTCTTT.

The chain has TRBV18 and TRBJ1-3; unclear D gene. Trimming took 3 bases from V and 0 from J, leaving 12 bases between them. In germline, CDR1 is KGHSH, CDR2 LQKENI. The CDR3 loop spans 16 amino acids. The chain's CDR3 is CASSPPGVSSGNTIYF. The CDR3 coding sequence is TGTGCCAGCTCACCTCCCGGGGTGAGCTCTGGAAACACCATATATTTT.

CDR3 bases: TGTGCCAGCAGTTCGAGGGCGCCCGGGGAGCTGTTTTTT. It yields the protein CASSSRAPGELFF. The chain couples TRBV12-3 or TRBV12-4 to TRBJ2-2, with D perhaps TRBD2 (5 bases). V was cut by 4 bases and J by 6 bases, with 9 bases left in between. The CDR3 consists of 13 residues.

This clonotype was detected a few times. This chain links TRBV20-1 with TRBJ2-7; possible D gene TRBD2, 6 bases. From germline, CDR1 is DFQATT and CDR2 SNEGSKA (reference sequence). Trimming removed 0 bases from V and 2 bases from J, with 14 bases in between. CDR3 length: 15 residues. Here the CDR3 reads CSARDHGAGPYEQYF. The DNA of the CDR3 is TGCAGTGCTAGAGATCACGGGGCGGGGCCCTACGAGCAGTACTTC.

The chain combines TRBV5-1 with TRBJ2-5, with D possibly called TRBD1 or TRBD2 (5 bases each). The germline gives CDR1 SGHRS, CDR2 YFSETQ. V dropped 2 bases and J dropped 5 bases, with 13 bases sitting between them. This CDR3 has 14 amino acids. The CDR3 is CASSFTSREETQYF. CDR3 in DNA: TGCGCCAGCAGCTTCACAAGCAGGGAGGAGACCCAGTACTTC.

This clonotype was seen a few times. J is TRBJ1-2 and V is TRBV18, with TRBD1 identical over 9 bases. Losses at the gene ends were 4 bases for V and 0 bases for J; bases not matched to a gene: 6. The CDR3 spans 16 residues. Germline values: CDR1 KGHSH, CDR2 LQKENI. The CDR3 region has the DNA TGTGCCAGCTCACTACACCGGGACAGGGCTAACTATGGCTACACCTTC. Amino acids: CASSLHRDRANYGYTF.

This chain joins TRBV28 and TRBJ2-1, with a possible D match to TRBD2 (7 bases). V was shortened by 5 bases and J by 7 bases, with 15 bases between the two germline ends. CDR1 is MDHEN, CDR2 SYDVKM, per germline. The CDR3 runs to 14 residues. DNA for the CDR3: TGTGCCAGCAGTCCCCGGGGGGCAAGGAATGAGCAGTTCTTC. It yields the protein CASSPRGARNEQFF.

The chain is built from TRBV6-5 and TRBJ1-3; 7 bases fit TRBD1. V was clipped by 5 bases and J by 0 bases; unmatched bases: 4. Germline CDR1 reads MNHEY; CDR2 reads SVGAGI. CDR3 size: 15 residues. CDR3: CASSTGDSSGNTIYF. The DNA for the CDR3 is TGTGCCAGCAGTACGGGGGACAGCTCTGGAAACACCATATATTTT.